Shown below are 3 T cell receptor beta chains from a single sample sequenced in a study of immune reconstitution after stem cell transplant in scleroderma. Each CDR3 protein is one row after TCRdb ran MiXCR on the RT-PCR reads. The sample has 2,600 or so distinct CDR3 sequences, roughly 11% seen once; the top ten hold less than 15%. The specimen was obtained before or after autologous hematopoietic stem cell transplantation (not recorded which). Receptors originate from a female donor with systemic sclerosis.

This clonotype is medium-sized. CDR3 coding DNA: TGTGCCAGCAGTCCGACAGGGAGGATCTCTGGGGCCAACGTCCTGACTTTC. This codes for CASSPTGRISGANVLTF. The chain carries TRBV12-3 or TRBV12-4 and TRBJ2-6; tentatively, D is TRBD1 (7 bases). The CDR3 sequence is 17 residues long. The V end was cut by 5 bases, the J end by 0 bases, with 14 bases between.

This clonotype was recorded many times. V is TRBV20-1 and J is TRBJ2-7; 9 bases align to TRBD2. The CDR3 totals 13 residues. Germline assignment: CDR1 DFQATT and CDR2 SNEGSKA (reference sequence). V gave up 5 bases and J gave up 2 bases; unmatched junction bases: 4. DNA of the CDR3: TGCAGTGCTGGAGCGGGGGGAACCTACGAGCAGTACTTC. Its translation: CSAGAGGTYEQYF.

This clonotype is large. The V and J genes are TRBV24-1 and TRBJ1-1, with D hard to call. Germline V gene sequence: CDR1 KGHDR, CDR2 SFDVKD. The CDR3 is 10 residues long. V shed 12 bases and J shed 6 bases, with 10 bases lying between them. The CDR3 region is CALEMAEAFF. As DNA, the CDR3 is TGTGCCTTAGAAATGGCTGAAGCTTTCTTT.